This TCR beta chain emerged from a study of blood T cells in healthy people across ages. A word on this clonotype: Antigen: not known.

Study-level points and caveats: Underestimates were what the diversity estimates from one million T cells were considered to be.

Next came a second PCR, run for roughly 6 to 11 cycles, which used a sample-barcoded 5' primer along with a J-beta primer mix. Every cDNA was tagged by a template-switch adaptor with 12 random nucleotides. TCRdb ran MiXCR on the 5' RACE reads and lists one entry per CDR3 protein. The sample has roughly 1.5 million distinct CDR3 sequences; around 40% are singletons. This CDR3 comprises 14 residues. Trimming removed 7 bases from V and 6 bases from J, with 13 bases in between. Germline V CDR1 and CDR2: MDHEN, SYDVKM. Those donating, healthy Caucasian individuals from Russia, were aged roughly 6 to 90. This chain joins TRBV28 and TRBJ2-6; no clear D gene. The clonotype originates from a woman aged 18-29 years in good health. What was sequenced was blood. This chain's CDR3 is CASTGTLVANVLTF. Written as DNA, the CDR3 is TGTGCCAGCACCGGTACTCTGGTGGCCAACGTCCTGACTTTC.